Each of the 17 T cell receptor beta chains below was sequenced from the same sample in a study of blood T cell repertoires in COVID-19. This table comes from immunoSEQ multiplex PCR, and its TCRdb copy is limited to in-frame clones, with some not included. The profile shows approximately 460,000 clones, about 88% of them singletons. Sample: peripheral blood. Receptors were obtained from a man in his late teens or twenties with COVID-19, enrolled during active disease.

The chain uses TRBV2 and TRBJ2-2, with 9 bases aligning to TRBD1. This CDR3 has 14 residues. The trim removed 8 bases at V and 4 bases at J, leaving 5 bases unmatched. Germline V gives CDR1 SNHLY, CDR2 FYNNEI. CDR3 sequence reads: CASGQGTSTGELFF. The CDR3 DNA sequence: TGTGCCAGCGGACAGGGGACGAGCACCGGGGAGCTGTTTTTT. The entire variable domain, with the rest obtained from reference TRBV2 and TRBJ2-2, is as follows: EPEVTQTPSHQVTQMGQEVILRCVPISNHLYFYWYRQILGQKVEFLVSFYNNEISEKSEIFDDQFSVERPDGSNFTLKIRSTKLEDSAMYFCASGQGTSTGELFFGEGSRLTVL.

The rearrangement uses TRBV18 and TRBJ2-7; tentative D call: TRBD1 (6 bases). The germline gives CDR1 KGHSH, CDR2 LQKENI. V lost 2 bases and J 3 bases, leaving 8 bases between the germline ends. This CDR3 is built from 13 residues. Written as DNA, the CDR3 is TGTGCCAGCTCACCAGAGGGGGTCTACGAGCAGTACTTC. Encoded protein: CASSPEGVYEQYF.

The chain couples TRBV5-6 to TRBJ2-6; D is unclear. The V gene lost 0 bases and the J gene lost 0 bases, with 10 bases spanning the gap. Germline-derived CDR1 and CDR2 are SGHDT and YYEEEE. This CDR3 comprises 17 residues. The DNA for the CDR3 is TGTGCCAGCAGCTTGGTATACGGTTACTCTGGGGCCAACGTCCTGACTTTC. Amino acid sequence: CASSLVYGYSGANVLTF.

V gene TRBV19 combines with J gene TRBJ2-1, with 8 bases that match TRBD2. The CDR3 contains 15 residues. V was clipped by 6 bases and J by 1 base; unmatched bases: 5. The germline V gene has CDR1 LNHDA and CDR2 SQIVND (reference sequence). The CDR3 here is CASRPGGGSYNEQFF. The CDR3 DNA reads as TGTGCCAGTAGACCCGGGGGGGGGTCCTACAATGAGCAGTTCTTC.

This clone showed up just once. The rearrangement joins TRBV11-1 to TRBJ2-5; TRBD2 matches 12 bases. CDR3 length: 15 amino acids. Germline trimming cut 4 bases from V and 7 bases from J; bases unmatched to any gene: 7. Germline-derived CDR1 and CDR2 are SGHAT and FQDESV (reference sequence). The CDR3 region is CASSSGLAGPGTQYF. CDR3 bases: TGTGCCAGCAGCTCGGGACTAGCGGGCCCGGGGACCCAGTACTTC.

This clone was counted ten times or more. The chain joins TRBV27 to TRBJ1-1; no clear D. The germline CDR1 and CDR2 sequences are MNHEY and SMNVEV (reference sequence). The CDR3 is 14 amino acids. Trimming removed 4 bases at V and 2 bases at J, with 11 bases between. CDR3 nucleotides: TGTGCCAGCAGTTGGAGGCGGGGAAACACTGAAGCTTTCTTT. Protein sequence: CASSWRRGNTEAFF.

The V and J genes are TRBV19 and TRBJ2-3; TRBD1 matches at 12 bases. CDR1 is LNHDA, CDR2 SQIVND, per germline (reference sequence). CDR3 length equals 14 residues. V was clipped by 10 bases and J by 6 bases; unmatched bases: 8. In DNA, the CDR3 is TGTGCCACCAGGGGACAGGGGGCATACGATACGCAGTATTTT. Amino acid sequence: CATRGQGAYDTQYF. The whole variable domain, filled in from reference TRBV19 and TRBJ2-3, reads DGGITQSPKYLFRKEGQNVTLSCEQNLNHDAMYWYRQDPGQGLRLIYYSQIVNDFQKGDIAEGYSVSREKKESFPLTVTSAQKNPTAFYLCATRGQGAYDTQYFGPGTRLTVL.

The rearrangement joins TRBV14 to TRBJ2-3; maybe TRBD2 (5 bases). V was shortened by 0 bases and J by 9 bases, with 13 bases between the two germline ends. CDR3 length equals 14 residues. The germline V gene has CDR1 SGHDN and CDR2 FVKESK. Here the CDR3 DNA reads TGTGCCAGCAGCCAAGATCTCCTAGCCGAGACGCAGTATTTT. It codes for CASSQDLLAETQYF. The full variable domain, rest sourced from reference TRBV14 and TRBJ2-3, is EAGVTQFPSHSVIEKGQTVTLRCDPISGHDNLYWYRRVMGKEIKFLLHFVKESKQDESGMPNNRFLAERTGGTYSTLKVQPAELEDSGVYFCASSQDLLAETQYFGPGTRLTVL.

The chain employs TRBV5-1 and TRBJ2-7; TRBD2 matches 10 bases. CDR1 is SGHRS, CDR2 YFSETQ, per germline. There are 14 residues in the CDR3. Trimming at V came to 0 bases and at J to 6 bases, leaving 3 bases not matched to a gene. The CDR3: CASSLGAGGLEQYF. The CDR3 bases are TGCGCCAGCAGCTTGGGAGCGGGGGGGCTCGAGCAGTACTTC.

CDR3 amino acids: CASGRQGRVSPLHF. For the CDR3, the DNA is TGCGCCAGCGGGCGACAGGGGAGGGTTTCACCCCTCCACTTT. The genes are TRBV10-2 and TRBJ1-6; 8 positions agree with TRBD1. This CDR3 spans 14 amino acids. With V trimmed by 8 bases and J by 9 bases, 9 bases remained unmatched. Germline V gives CDR1 WSHSY, CDR2 SAAADI.

The chain carries TRBV4-1 and TRBJ2-1, with TRBD2 matching over 7 bases. Germline assignment: CDR1 MGHRA and CDR2 YSYEKL. The trim removed 1 base at V and 8 bases at J, leaving 11 bases unmatched. This CDR3 has 16 amino acids. The CDR3 sequence is CASSQGFRTRSHEQFF. The DNA of the CDR3 is TGCGCCAGCAGCCAAGGCTTCAGGACTAGATCCCATGAGCAGTTCTTC.

The chain links TRBV30 to TRBJ2-7, with a tentative D call TRBD2 (5 bases). From germline, CDR1 is GTSNPN and CDR2 SVGIG (reference sequence). This CDR3 comprises 15 residues. Trimming took 3 bases from V and 1 from J, leaving 16 bases between them. The CDR3 loop reads CAWSVGSGMSYEQYF. DNA of the CDR3: TGTGCCTGGAGCGTCGGTTCGGGAATGTCCTACGAGCAGTACTTC.

J is TRBJ2-1 and V is TRBV15, with no clear D. The germline gives CDR1 LNHNV, CDR2 YYDKDF (reference sequence). Trimming took off 0 bases at V and 7 bases at J, with 10 bases between the two ends. The CDR3 extends over 14 amino acids. The DNA of the CDR3 is TGTGCCACCAGCAGAGACTCCATCGGGAATGAGCAGTTCTTC. It codes for CATSRDSIGNEQFF.

The DNA for the CDR3 is TGTGCCAGCAGCTTAGTCGAGACTAGCGATGAGCAGTTCTTC. Protein sequence: CASSLVETSDEQFF. The V call is TRBV7-9, the J call TRBJ2-1; 8 nucleotides agree with TRBD2. From germline, CDR1 is SEHNR and CDR2 FQNEAQ (reference sequence). This CDR3 contains 14 residues. V was clipped by 1 base and J by 8 bases; unmatched bases: 4.

V and J are TRBV19 and TRBJ1-2; D perhaps matches TRBD1 (5 bases). This CDR3 region has 14 residues. V shed 6 bases and J shed 2 bases, with 13 bases lying between them. Germline V gives CDR1 LNHDA, CDR2 SQIVND (reference sequence). CDR3 loop: CASSRGTANYGYTF. The DNA for the CDR3 is TGTGCCAGTAGCCGGGGGACGGCAAACTATGGCTACACCTTC.

The chain uses TRBV25-1 and TRBJ1-6, with no clear D. The CDR3 consists of 13 residues. Germline CDR1 and CDR2: MGHDK and SYGVNS. Trimming took 8 bases from V and 11 from J, leaving 16 bases between them. The CDR3 coding sequence is TGTGCCAGCGTCCCGACGGGTGTGGCACCCCTCCACTTT. Residues: CASVPTGVAPLHF.

V is TRBV24-1 and J is TRBJ1-5; the D gene is possibly TRBD1 (5 bases). The CDR3 contains 14 residues. V lost 6 bases and J 1 base, leaving 9 bases between the germline ends. Germline V gene lookup returns CDR1 KGHDR and CDR2 SFDVKD. CDR3: CATSHGGSNQPQHF. The CDR3 DNA sequence: TGTGCCACCAGTCATGGGGGGAGCAATCAGCCCCAGCATTTT.